Listed below are T cell receptor beta chains from one sample, sequenced in a study of identical twins. TCRdb re-derived calls from the 5' RACE reads in MiXCR, one entry per CDR3 protein. The sample shows about 480,000 distinct CDR3 sequences, approximately 15% of them seen only once. Another study also made use of these data, one on yellow fever vaccine responses in identical twins.

The sequenced sample consisted of CD4+ T cells sorted from blood. The receptor set was obtained from a woman aged 18-30 years in good health. Both conserved end residues are part of each CDR3. D genes are given only for firm matches. Some rows have no size entry. The others give once, few or many, or a class for an expanded clone.

. 15 TRBJ2-6 many TRBV7-9 CASSWGSVVANVLTF TGTGCCAGCAGCTGGGGTAGTGTTGTAGCCAACGTCCTGACTTTC
TRBD1 16 TRBJ1-2 few TRBV29-1 CSVGNTRDRDFYGYTF TGCAGCGTTGGTAATACCCGGGACAGAGACTTCTATGGCTACACCTTC
TRBD2 14 TRBJ2-7 few TRBV7-2 CASSWTSGREEQYF TGTGCCAGCAGCTGGACTAGCGGGAGGGAAGAGCAGTACTTC
TRBD2 14 TRBJ2-2 . TRBV20-1 CSAPSGRLGGELFF TGCAGTGCTCCTAGCGGGAGGCTAGGTGGGGAGCTGTTTTTT
. 14 TRBJ2-7 . TRBV3-1 CASSQDLGRYEQYF TGTGCCAGCAGCCAAGATCTGGGGAGATACGAGCAGTACTTC
. 14 TRBJ2-3 few TRBV3-1 CASSSGGLPDTQYF TGTGCCAGCAGTTCCGGGGGGCTTCCAGATACGCAGTATTTT
. 15 TRBJ1-1 . TRBV4-3 CASSQEWTVNTEAFF TGCGCCAGCAGCCAAGAATGGACGGTTAACACTGAAGCTTTCTTT
TRBD1 15 TRBJ1-1 few TRBV7-8 CASSPQGQGNTEAFF TGTGCCAGCAGCCCCCAGGGACAGGGGAACACTGAAGCTTTCTTT
. 14 TRBJ2-7 few TRBV3-1 CASSQAENNYEQYF TGTGCCAGCAGCCAAGCGGAGAACAACTACGAGCAGTACTTC
. 15 TRBJ2-3 . TRBV4-2 CASSQQLGRKDTQYF TGTGCCAGCAGCCAGCAACTAGGGCGCAAAGATACGCAGTATTTT
. 14 TRBJ2-3 many TRBV27 CASSLQRSTDTQYF TGTGCCAGCAGTCTACAGCGAAGCACAGATACGCAGTATTTT
TRBD2 15 TRBJ2-3 . TRBV12-3/TRBV12-4 CASSFGRRDTDTQYF TGTGCCAGCAGTTTCGGGAGGCGGGACACAGATACGCAGTATTTT
. 15 TRBJ2-3 . TRBV4-1 CASSQGGDPKETQYF TGCGCCAGCAGCCAAGGGGGGGACCCTAAGGAGACGCAGTATTTT